These 6 T cell receptor beta chains originate from one sample sequenced in a study of blood T cell repertoires in COVID-19. The method was immunoSEQ multiplex PCR; TCRdb's version includes in-frame clones alone and lacks a portion of them. The sample has about 190,000 clones; about 81% are singletons. Sequenced: PBMCs or T cells enriched from blood (not recorded which). These TCRs come from a woman in her 30s who had recovered from COVID-19.

The chain has TRBV7-2 and TRBJ2-1; TRBD2 matches at 8 bases. The CDR3 is made up of 15 amino acids. Germline CDR1 and CDR2: SGHTA and FQGNSA. With 4 bases clipped from V and 1 base from J, the junction kept 3 bases outside the gene matches. The CDR3 here is CASSYREGSYNEQFF. For the CDR3, the DNA is TGTGCCAGCAGCTACCGGGAGGGGTCCTACAATGAGCAGTTCTTC.

The gene calls are TRBV5-1 and TRBJ2-5, with TRBD1 matching 10 bases. Germline V CDR1 and CDR2: SGHRS, YFSETQ. Losses at the gene ends were 4 bases for V and 5 bases for J; bases not matched to a gene: 8. This CDR3 is built from 15 residues. CDR3 bases: TGCGCCAGCAGCATGACAGGGGGCTTTCGGGAGACCCAGTACTTC. Amino acids: CASSMTGGFRETQYF.

The rearrangement links TRBV5-1 to TRBJ2-1; 7 bases map to TRBD1. The CDR3 runs 15 residues. J gave up 3 bases and V 0 bases, and 3 bases lay outside the gene matches. CDR1 SGHRS and CDR2 YFSETQ come from the germline V gene. In DNA, the CDR3 is TGCGCCAGCAGCTTGGCCCGGACAGGCTACAATGAGCAGTTCTTC. Encoded protein: CASSLARTGYNEQFF.

CDR3 protein: CASSPKGAGGSYEQYF. DNA for the CDR3: TGTGCCAGCAGCCCTAAGGGGGCAGGGGGCTCCTACGAGCAGTACTTC. The chain couples TRBV7-9 to TRBJ2-7; the match to TRBD1 covers 7 bases. The CDR3 extends over 16 amino acids. Germline loops: CDR1 SEHNR, CDR2 FQNEAQ (reference sequence). Trimming cost V 5 bases and J 0 bases; bases outside gene matches: 10. The full variable domain, in which reference TRBV7-9 and TRBJ2-7 provide the parts outside the CDR3, is DTGVSQNPRHKITKRGQNVTFRCDPISEHNRLYWYRQTLGQGPEFLTYFQNEAQLEKSRLLSDRFSAERPKGSFSTLEIQRTEQGDSAMYLCASSPKGAGGSYEQYFGPGTRLTVT.

V is TRBV4-1 and J is TRBJ1-2; TRBD1 might be the D (6 bases). CDR1 is MGHRA, CDR2 YSYEKL, per germline. V was cut by 4 bases and J by 8 bases, with 20 bases left in between. The CDR3 consists of 15 residues. CDR3: CASSPPETGGRGYTF. CDR3 coding DNA: TGCGCCAGCAGCCCCCCGGAGACAGGAGGCCGGGGCTACACCTTC.

The chain has TRBV19 and TRBJ1-2; TRBD1 matches 12 bases. The germline V gene encodes CDR1 LNHDA and CDR2 SQIVND (reference sequence). This CDR3 has 16 residues. The V segment lost 5 bases and the J segment 4 bases; nucleotides outside the gene matches: 8. The CDR3 loop reads CASSGGQGAPGYGYTF. The CDR3 DNA sequence: TGTGCCAGTAGTGGGGGACAGGGGGCACCCGGCTATGGCTACACCTTC.